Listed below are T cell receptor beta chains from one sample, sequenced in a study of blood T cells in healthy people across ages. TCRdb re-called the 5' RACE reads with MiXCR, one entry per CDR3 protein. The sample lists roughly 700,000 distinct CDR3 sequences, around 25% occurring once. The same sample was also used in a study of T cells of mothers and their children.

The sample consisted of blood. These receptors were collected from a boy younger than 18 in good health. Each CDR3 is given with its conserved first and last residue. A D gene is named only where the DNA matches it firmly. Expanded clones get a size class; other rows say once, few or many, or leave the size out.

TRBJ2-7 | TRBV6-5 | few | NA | CASNVLERAPYEQYF | TGTGCCAGCAACGTCTTGGAGAGGGCTCCTTACGAGCAGTACTTC
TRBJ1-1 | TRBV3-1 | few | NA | CASSQDQDWIGTFF | TGTGCCAGCAGCCAAGATCAAGATTGGATCGGGACTTTCTTT
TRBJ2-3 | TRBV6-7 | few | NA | CASSYSVHGGATDTQYF | TGTGCCAGCAGTTACTCGGTACACGGCGGGGCGACAGATACGCAGTATTTT
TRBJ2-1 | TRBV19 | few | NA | CASSISLLGNEQFF | TGTGCCAGTAGTATATCCTTACTGGGCAATGAGCAGTTCTTC
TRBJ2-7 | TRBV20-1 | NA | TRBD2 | CSARQAGVYEQYF | TGCAGTGCTCGGCAGGCGGGGGTCTACGAGCAGTACTTC
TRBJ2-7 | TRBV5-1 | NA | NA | CASSLETEAYEQYF | TGCGCCAGCAGCTTGGAAACAGAAGCCTACGAGCAGTACTTC
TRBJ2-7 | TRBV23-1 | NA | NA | CASRDNRGGCPYEQYF | TGCGCCAGCAGAGATAACAGGGGAGGGTGCCCCTACGAGCAGTACTTC
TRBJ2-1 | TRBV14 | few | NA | CASSPPRATVDEQFF | TGTGCCAGCAGCCCTCCAAGGGCCACGGTCGATGAGCAGTTCTTC
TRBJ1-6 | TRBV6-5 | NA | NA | CASSYLTNSPLHF | TGTGCCAGCAGTTACCTTACTAATTCACCCCTCCACTTT
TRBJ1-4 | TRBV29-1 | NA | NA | CSVDSHNEKLFF | TGCAGCGTTGATAGCCATAATGAAAAACTGTTTTTT
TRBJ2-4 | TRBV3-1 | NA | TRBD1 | CASSQGDSLGGIQYF | TGTGCCAGCAGCCAAGGGGACAGCCTAGGTGGAATTCAGTACTTC
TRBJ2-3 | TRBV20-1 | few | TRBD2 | CSASRLAGLTTDTQYF | TGCAGTGCTAGTAGACTAGCGGGACTCACCACAGATACGCAGTATTTT
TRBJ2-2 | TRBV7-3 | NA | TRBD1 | CASSLTSGQPTGELFF | TGTGCCAGCAGCTTAACGTCGGGACAGCCCACCGGGGAGCTGTTTTTT
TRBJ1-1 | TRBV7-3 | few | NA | CASSPSGGGNTEAFF | TGTGCCAGCAGCCCCTCGGGAGGGGGGAACACTGAAGCTTTCTTT
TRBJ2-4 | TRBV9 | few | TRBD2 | CASSGLAGNIQYF | TGTGCCAGCAGCGGACTAGCGGGAAACATTCAGTACTTC
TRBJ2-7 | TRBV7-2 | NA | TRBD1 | CASSPNRGKPYEQYF | TGTGCCAGCAGCCCTAACAGGGGGAAGCCCTACGAGCAGTACTTC